This T cell receptor (beta chain) is drawn from a study of T cell repertoires in cytomegalovirus infection. Study background: Newly reported HLA-C-restricted and thoroughly characterized HLA-B-restricted CMV epitopes were employed. Study-level points and caveats: Dominating the ex vivo response were HLA-C-restricted CMV-specific TCR beta clonotypes.

V was pared by 5 bases and J by 3 bases, with 3 bases of the junction left unmatched. This CDR3 comprises 13 residues. Germline V gene data show CDR1 as SGHAT and CDR2 as FQNNGV. TCRdb ran MiXCR on the reads and lists one entry per CDR3 protein. Of some 130,000 distinct CDR3 sequences listed, approximately 30% were seen once; the top ten hold roughly half. Notes on this clonotype: As yet, its antigen is unknown.

The sequencing here drew on CD8+ T cells from cultured PBMCs, taken from culture after CMV antigen stimulation. The rearrangement uses TRBV11-2 and TRBJ1-2, with 7 positions matching TRBD1. This receptor was identified in a human donor in good health (CMV status not recorded). Some clones in this sample may be carry-over from other donors' samples. This CDR3 is CASSRGTDYGYTF. The CDR3, as DNA: TGTGCCAGCAGCCGCGGGACAGACTATGGCTACACCTTC.